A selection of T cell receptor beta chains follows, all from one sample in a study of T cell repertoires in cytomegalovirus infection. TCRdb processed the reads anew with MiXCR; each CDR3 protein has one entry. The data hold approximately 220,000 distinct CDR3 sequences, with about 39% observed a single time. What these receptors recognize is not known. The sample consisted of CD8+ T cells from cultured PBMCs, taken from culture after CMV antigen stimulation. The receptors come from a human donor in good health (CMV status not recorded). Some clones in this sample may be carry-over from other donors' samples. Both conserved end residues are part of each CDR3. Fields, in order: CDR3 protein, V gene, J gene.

cdr3_aa: CASAWTDPNTEAFF
v_call: TRBV5-1
j_call: TRBJ1-1

cdr3_aa: CASSTITTMVGIQNIQYF
v_call: TRBV12-3/TRBV12-4
j_call: TRBJ2-4

cdr3_aa: CASSSDREGNQPQHF
v_call: TRBV19
j_call: TRBJ1-5

cdr3_aa: CASSSPGGATGELFF
v_call: TRBV7-8
j_call: TRBJ2-2

cdr3_aa: CASRKSSQGVISGELFF
v_call: TRBV27
j_call: TRBJ2-2

cdr3_aa: CASSSTSGRARETQYF
v_call: TRBV5-4
j_call: TRBJ2-5

cdr3_aa: CASSPDSTYEQYF
v_call: TRBV7-9
j_call: TRBJ2-7

cdr3_aa: CASSDSGTDTYEQYF
v_call: TRBV7-8
j_call: TRBJ2-7

cdr3_aa: CSVNPLEYNEQFF
v_call: TRBV29-1
j_call: TRBJ2-1

cdr3_aa: CASSFSWEIQDTQYF
v_call: TRBV11-1
j_call: TRBJ2-3

cdr3_aa: CASSEDEQFF
v_call: TRBV2
j_call: TRBJ2-1

cdr3_aa: CASSLDLTGLSYNEQFF
v_call: TRBV5-6
j_call: TRBJ2-1

cdr3_aa: CSVDGARAYEQYF
v_call: TRBV29-1
j_call: TRBJ2-7

cdr3_aa: CASSILSGRRDEQFF
v_call: TRBV19
j_call: TRBJ2-1

cdr3_aa: CASSDPGQGAEQYF
v_call: TRBV4-1
j_call: TRBJ2-7

cdr3_aa: CASSFPGRDPYEQYF
v_call: TRBV7-4
j_call: TRBJ2-7

cdr3_aa: CASSSGLDQTYEQYF
v_call: TRBV11-3
j_call: TRBJ2-7

cdr3_aa: CASTPPGGFYNEQFF
v_call: TRBV19
j_call: TRBJ2-1

cdr3_aa: CASSEAQGREETQYF
v_call: TRBV6-1
j_call: TRBJ2-5

cdr3_aa: CASRLPGSLREFTTGELFF
v_call: TRBV12-3/TRBV12-4
j_call: TRBJ2-2

cdr3_aa: CASSTGQLYEQYF
v_call: TRBV6-2/TRBV6-3
j_call: TRBJ2-7

cdr3_aa: CSASTSGTYNEQFF
v_call: TRBV29-1
j_call: TRBJ2-1

cdr3_aa: CASSFLSGLNNEQFF
v_call: TRBV12-3/TRBV12-4
j_call: TRBJ2-1

cdr3_aa: CASSDQARPSTDTQYF
v_call: TRBV3-1
j_call: TRBJ2-3

cdr3_aa: CASSLILAASYEQYF
v_call: TRBV28
j_call: TRBJ2-7

cdr3_aa: CASYSTNQPQHF
v_call: TRBV28
j_call: TRBJ1-5

cdr3_aa: CASSSRLEQYF
v_call: TRBV7-6
j_call: TRBJ2-7

cdr3_aa: CASSFRAGRDTEAFF
v_call: TRBV28
j_call: TRBJ1-1

cdr3_aa: CSAREGDGYTF
v_call: TRBV20-1
j_call: TRBJ1-2

cdr3_aa: CASSSTGMNTEAFF
v_call: TRBV7-9
j_call: TRBJ1-1

cdr3_aa: CASSLSTSYDEQYF
v_call: TRBV27
j_call: TRBJ2-7

cdr3_aa: CASSLTTRTSGNTGELFF
v_call: TRBV7-3
j_call: TRBJ2-2

cdr3_aa: CASSYSNRARAQYF
v_call: TRBV6-5
j_call: TRBJ2-7

cdr3_aa: CASSTTGTMDTIYF
v_call: TRBV7-8
j_call: TRBJ1-3

cdr3_aa: CSARAAEGLYYNSPLHF
v_call: TRBV20-1
j_call: TRBJ1-6

cdr3_aa: CASSSPGQGKGSGANVLTF
v_call: TRBV28
j_call: TRBJ2-6

cdr3_aa: CASTWGGEQYF
v_call: TRBV27
j_call: TRBJ2-7

cdr3_aa: CASMGAGGMGPEAFF
v_call: TRBV19
j_call: TRBJ1-1

cdr3_aa: CASSLGGGSFNEQFF
v_call: TRBV5-1
j_call: TRBJ2-1

cdr3_aa: CASSEGSYEQYF
v_call: TRBV25-1
j_call: TRBJ2-7

cdr3_aa: CASSSSNTEAFF
v_call: TRBV7-4
j_call: TRBJ1-1

cdr3_aa: CASGVLAAGEGFGEQYF
v_call: TRBV27
j_call: TRBJ2-7

cdr3_aa: CASSPDRNQPQHF
v_call: TRBV27
j_call: TRBJ1-5

cdr3_aa: CASSQDLSAGRASYEQYF
v_call: TRBV4-2
j_call: TRBJ2-7

cdr3_aa: CASSLAGDRGPIGIAKNIQYF
v_call: TRBV12-3/TRBV12-4
j_call: TRBJ2-4

cdr3_aa: CATSPSGKSYEQYF
v_call: TRBV15
j_call: TRBJ2-7

cdr3_aa: CASSLSTGNEQYF
v_call: TRBV27
j_call: TRBJ2-7

cdr3_aa: CASSFACGPNTGELFF
v_call: TRBV7-4
j_call: TRBJ2-2

cdr3_aa: CASRGTSGRSAGELFF
v_call: TRBV6-1
j_call: TRBJ2-2

cdr3_aa: CASENQDGASYEQYF
v_call: TRBV6-6
j_call: TRBJ2-7

cdr3_aa: CASRRRGPPWNTEAFF
v_call: TRBV19
j_call: TRBJ1-1